This TCR beta chain was observed in a study of T cells after yellow fever vaccination. Whole-study findings and limits: It was a small share of clonotypes that appeared in both CD4 and CD8 compartments. Peak timing came faster in the weaker secondary response, day 5 versus 15. Most clones from primary vaccination were detected again post-booster (96% CD4, approximately 90% CD8).

Of note for this clonotype: The antigen remains undetermined.

Template switching by 5'RACE produced TCR cDNA, adding a universal primer site and UMIs. Using its own MiXCR run on the 5' RACE reads, TCRdb lists one record per CDR3 protein. The table lists approximately 600,000 distinct CDR3 sequences, 9% to 15% of them singletons. Looked up from germline, CDR1 is LGHDT and CDR2 is YNNKEL (reference sequence). Trimming at V came to 5 bases and at J to 3 bases, leaving 7 bases not matched to a gene. The CDR3 has 15 residues. Sequencing used PBMCs, obtained on the day of the yellow fever booster vaccination. The clonotype comes from a man aged 25-45 years who received the YFV17D yellow fever vaccine. V is TRBV3-1 and J is TRBJ2-7; 10 nucleotides agree with TRBD2. The CDR3 DNA reads as TGTGCCAGCAGCTCAGCGGGGGGGGTGTTCTACGAGCAGTACTTC. This encodes CASSSAGGVFYEQYF.